This entry describes one T cell receptor (beta chain). What it recognizes is unknown. The repertoire was sequenced with immunoSEQ multiplex PCR; TCRdb's copy has only in-frame clones and lacks some. The sample yields approximately 20,000 clones, around 82% seen once. This sample was included in a study of T cell responses to AZD1222 COVID-19 vaccine. Study-wide context: Pooled together were second doses at about 4 or about 12 weeks.

Findings and limits, study-wide: Most donors were white British, females outnumbered males, and clonal diversity was possibly underestimated. With two AZD1222 doses given, Spike-specific TCR breadth and depth both rose.

The V gene's germline CDR1 is SGDLS and CDR2 YYNGEE. V lost 0 bases and J lost 0, with 9 bases in between. This CDR3 region has 15 residues. This TCR was sampled from an adult in good health. This chain uses TRBV9 with TRBJ1-1, with a tentative D call TRBD1 (5 bases). This material consisted of peripheral blood, taken on day 0 of AZD1222 vaccination. CDR3 region: CASSVGQGLNTEAFF. CDR3 DNA sequence: TGTGCCAGCAGCGTAGGTCAGGGACTGAACACTGAAGCTTTCTTT.